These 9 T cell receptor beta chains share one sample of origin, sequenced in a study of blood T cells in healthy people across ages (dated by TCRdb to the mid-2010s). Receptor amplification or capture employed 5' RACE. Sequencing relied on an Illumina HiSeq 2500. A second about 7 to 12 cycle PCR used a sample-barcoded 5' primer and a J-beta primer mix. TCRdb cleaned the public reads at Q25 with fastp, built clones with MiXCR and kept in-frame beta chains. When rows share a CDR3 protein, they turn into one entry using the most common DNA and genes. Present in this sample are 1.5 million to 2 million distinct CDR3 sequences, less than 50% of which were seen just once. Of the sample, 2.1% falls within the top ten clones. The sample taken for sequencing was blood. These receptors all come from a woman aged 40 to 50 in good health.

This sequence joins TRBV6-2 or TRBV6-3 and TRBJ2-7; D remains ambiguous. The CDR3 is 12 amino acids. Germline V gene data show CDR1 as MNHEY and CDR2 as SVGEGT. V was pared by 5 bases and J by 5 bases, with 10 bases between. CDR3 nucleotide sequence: TGTGCCAGCAGTACTGGACGGGACGAGCAGTACTTC. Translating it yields CASSTGRDEQYF.

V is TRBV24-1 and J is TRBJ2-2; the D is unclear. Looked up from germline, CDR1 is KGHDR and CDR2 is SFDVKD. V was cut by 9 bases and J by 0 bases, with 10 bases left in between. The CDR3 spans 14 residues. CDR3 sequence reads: CATSPGANTGELFF. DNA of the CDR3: TGTGCCACCTCGCCGGGCGCGAACACCGGGGAGCTGTTTTTT.

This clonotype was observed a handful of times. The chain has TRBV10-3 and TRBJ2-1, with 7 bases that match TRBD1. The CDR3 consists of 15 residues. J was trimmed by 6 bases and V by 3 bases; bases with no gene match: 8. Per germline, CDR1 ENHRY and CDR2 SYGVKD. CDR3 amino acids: CAISDGQEWFNEQFF. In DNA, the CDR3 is TGTGCCATCAGTGATGGACAGGAGTGGTTCAATGAGCAGTTCTTC.

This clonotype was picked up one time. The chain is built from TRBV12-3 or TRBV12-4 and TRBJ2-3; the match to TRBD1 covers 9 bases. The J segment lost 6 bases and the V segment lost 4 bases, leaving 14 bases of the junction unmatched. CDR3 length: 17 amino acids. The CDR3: CASSSLSTGGSSDTQYF. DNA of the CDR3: TGTGCCAGCAGTTCCCTATCGACAGGGGGGAGCTCGGATACGCAGTATTTT.

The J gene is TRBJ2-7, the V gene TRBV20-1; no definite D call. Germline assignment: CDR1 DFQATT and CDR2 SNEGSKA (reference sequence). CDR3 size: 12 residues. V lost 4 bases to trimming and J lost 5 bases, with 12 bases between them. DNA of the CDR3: TGCAGTGCTACGCCAAGGGAAAACGAGCAGTACTTC. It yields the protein CSATPRENEQYF.

In DNA form, the CDR3 reads TGTGCCACCAGCAGAAGGGACAGCACTTCTAGCACAGATACGCAGTATTTT. It translates to CATSRRDSTSSTDTQYF. This chain joins TRBV15 and TRBJ2-3; 7 bases align to TRBD1. The CDR3 contains 17 residues. Trimming cost V 2 bases and J 0 bases; bases outside gene matches: 8. The germline gives CDR1 LNHNV, CDR2 YYDKDF (reference sequence).

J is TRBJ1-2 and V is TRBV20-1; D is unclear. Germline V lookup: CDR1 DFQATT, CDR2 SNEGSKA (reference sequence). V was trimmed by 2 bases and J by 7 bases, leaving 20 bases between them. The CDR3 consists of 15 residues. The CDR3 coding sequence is TGCAGTGCTAGAAGCCTCGGGCAGATGTATGGTGGCTACACCTTC. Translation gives CSARSLGQMYGGYTF.

The CDR3: CASSRTRGGTDTQYF. In DNA form, the CDR3 reads TGCGCCAGCAGCAGGACACGGGGAGGCACAGATACGCAGTATTTT. This chain connects TRBV5-1 to TRBJ2-3; D may correspond to TRBD1 or TRBD2 (5 bases each). Germline assignment: CDR1 SGHRS and CDR2 YFSETQ. The CDR3 runs 15 residues. V dropped 4 bases and J dropped 1 base, with 13 bases sitting between them.

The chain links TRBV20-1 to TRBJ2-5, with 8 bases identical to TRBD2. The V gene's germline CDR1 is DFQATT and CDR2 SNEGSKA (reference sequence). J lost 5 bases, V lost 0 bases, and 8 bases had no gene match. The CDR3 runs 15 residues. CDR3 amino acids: CSARDSGGGPETQYF. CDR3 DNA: TGCAGTGCTAGAGATTCGGGGGGGGGACCGGAGACCCAGTACTTC.